The sample holds one count of the clone carrying this T cell receptor beta chain. V dropped 5 bases and J dropped 2; count of bases not matched to a gene: 3. The CDR3 runs to 14 residues. Germline values: CDR1 LNHDA, CDR2 SQIVND (reference sequence). This record belongs to a study of blood T cell repertoires in COVID-19. Background on the study: Sites in the United States, Italy and Spain provided acute and convalescent COVID-19 samples. PBMCs, B-cell-depleted T cells, or T cells were the source of the cDNA or gDNA that made up the material.

Original processing notes: Estimation of nucleated cell counts relied on the amplification of reference gene primers. This table comes from immunoSEQ multiplex PCR, and its TCRdb copy is limited to in-frame clones, with some not included. The V and J calls and the clone size are those of that table, but D and trimming were determined from the DNA. The table lists approximately 190,000 clones, 70% to 90% of them singletons. The genes are TRBV19 and TRBJ1-3; 7 bases are shared with TRBD1. The sample was peripheral blood. The clonotype comes from a woman in her 70s with active or convalescent COVID-19. The chain's CDR3 is CASSSGQAGNTIYF. The DNA for the CDR3 is TGTGCCAGTAGTTCCGGACAGGCTGGAAACACCATATATTTT. The whole variable domain, filled in from reference TRBV19 and TRBJ1-3, reads DGGITQSPKYLFRKEGQNVTLSCEQNLNHDAMYWYRQDPGQGLRLIYYSQIVNDFQKGDIAEGYSVSREKKESFPLTVTSAQKNPTAFYLCASSSGQAGNTIYFGEGSWLTVV.